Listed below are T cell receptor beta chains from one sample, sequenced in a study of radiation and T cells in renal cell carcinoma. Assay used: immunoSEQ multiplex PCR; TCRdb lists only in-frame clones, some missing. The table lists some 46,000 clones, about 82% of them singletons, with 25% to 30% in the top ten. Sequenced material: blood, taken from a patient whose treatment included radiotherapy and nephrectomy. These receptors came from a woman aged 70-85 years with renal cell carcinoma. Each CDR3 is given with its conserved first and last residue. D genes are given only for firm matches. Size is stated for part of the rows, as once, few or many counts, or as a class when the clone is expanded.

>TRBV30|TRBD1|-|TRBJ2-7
CAWSGRGRTYF
TGTGCCTGGAGTGGCAGGGGGCGGACGTACTTC
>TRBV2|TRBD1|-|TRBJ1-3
CASMDRGLSNSGNTIYF
TGTGCCAGTATGGACAGGGGGCTATCTAACTCTGGAAACACCATATATTTT
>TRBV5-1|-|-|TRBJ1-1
CASSARAPGTEAFF
TGCGCCAGCAGCGCCCGGGCTCCGGGGACTGAAGCTTTCTTT
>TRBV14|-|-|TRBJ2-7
CASSPTDTWDEQYF
TGTGCCAGCAGCCCGACGGACACCTGGGACGAGCAGTACTTC
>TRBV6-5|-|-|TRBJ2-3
CASREGDTQYF
TGTGCCAGCAGAGAAGGGGATACGCAGTATTTT
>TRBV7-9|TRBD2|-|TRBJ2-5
CASRTSGGVETQYF
TGTGCCAGCAGAACCAGCGGGGGGGTGGAGACCCAGTACTTC
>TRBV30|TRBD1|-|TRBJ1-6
CAWTRQGGSPLHF
TGTGCCTGGACCAGACAGGGAGGTTCACCCCTCCACTTT
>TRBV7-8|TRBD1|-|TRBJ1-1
CASSADRATEAFF
TGTGCCAGCAGCGCGGACAGGGCGACTGAAGCTTTCTTT
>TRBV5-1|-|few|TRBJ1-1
CASSRGDETEAFF
TGCGCCAGCAGCCGGGGGGATGAGACTGAAGCTTTCTTT
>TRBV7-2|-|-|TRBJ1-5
CASSADSIQPQHF
TGTGCCAGCAGCGCGGACAGTATTCAGCCCCAGCATTTT
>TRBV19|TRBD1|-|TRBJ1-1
CASSIRVQGTFEAFF
TGTGCCAGTAGTATTCGGGTACAGGGGACCTTTGAAGCTTTCTTT
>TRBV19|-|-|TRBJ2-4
CASSSPPRQAAKNIQYF
TGTGCCAGTAGTTCACCCCCTCGGCAGGCCGCCAAAAACATTCAGTACTTC
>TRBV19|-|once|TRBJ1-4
CASRHNEKLFF
TGTGCCAGTAGACATAATGAAAAACTGTTTTTT
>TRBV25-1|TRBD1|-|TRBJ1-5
CASSPGQGAEQPQHF
TGTGCCAGCAGCCCGGGACAGGGGGCTGAACAGCCCCAGCATTTT
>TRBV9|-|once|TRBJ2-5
CASSVEQVGTQYF
TGTGCCAGCAGCGTAGAACAGGTGGGGACCCAGTACTTC
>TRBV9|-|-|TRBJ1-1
CASSPRGGDRPEILNF
TGTGCCAGCAGCCCGCGGGGTGGGGACCGACCGGAAATATTAAACTTT
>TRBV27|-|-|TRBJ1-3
CASSFGGAGNTIYF
TGTGCCAGCAGTTTTGGTGGGGCTGGAAACACCATATATTTT
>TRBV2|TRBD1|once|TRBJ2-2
CASSEWRTGETGELFF
TGTGCCAGCAGTGAATGGCGGACAGGGGAAACCGGGGAGCTGTTTTTT
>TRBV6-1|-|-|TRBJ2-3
CASSEASPYTDTQYF
TGTGCCAGCAGTGAAGCCTCCCCATACACAGATACGCAGTATTTT
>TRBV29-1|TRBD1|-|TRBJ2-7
CSVASGTGKSYEQYF
TGCAGCGTTGCCTCCGGGACAGGGAAGAGCTACGAGCAGTACTTC
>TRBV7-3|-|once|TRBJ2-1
CASSQESYNEQFF
TGTGCCAGCAGCCAAGAATCCTACAATGAGCAGTTCTTC
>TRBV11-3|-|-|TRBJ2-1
CASEGPPDNEQFF
TGTGCCAGCGAGGGACCGCCCGACAATGAGCAGTTCTTC
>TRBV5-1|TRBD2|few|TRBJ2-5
CASSLTGGGQETQYF
TGCGCCAGCAGCTTAACGGGAGGGGGGCAAGAGACCCAGTACTTC
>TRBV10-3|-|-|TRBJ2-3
CAIRRGGGTDTQYF
TGTGCCATCCGAAGGGGCGGGGGCACAGATACGCAGTATTTT
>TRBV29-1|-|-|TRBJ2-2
CSVKTGTNTGELFF
TGCAGCGTTAAAACAGGGACGAACACCGGGGAGCTGTTTTTT
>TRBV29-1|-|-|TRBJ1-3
CSHGGAGNTIYF
TGCAGCCATGGAGGGGCTGGAAACACCATATATTTT
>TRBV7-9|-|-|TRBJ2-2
CASSRLGSTGELFF
TGTGCCAGCAGCCGCCTCGGGAGCACCGGGGAGCTGTTTTTT
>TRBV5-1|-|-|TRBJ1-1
CASSASQANTEAFF
TGCGCCAGCAGCGCGTCACAGGCGAACACTGAAGCTTTCTTT
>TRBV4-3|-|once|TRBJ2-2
CASSQEPGGWNTGELFF
TGCGCCAGCAGCCAAGAGCCCGGCGGGTGGAACACCGGGGAGCTGTTTTTT
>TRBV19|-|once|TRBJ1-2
CASTQQGDSGYTF
TGTGCCAGTACTCAACAGGGAGATAGCGGCTACACCTTC
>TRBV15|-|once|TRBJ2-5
CATSRERRARETQYF
TGTGCCACCAGCAGAGAGAGAAGGGCCCGAGAGACCCAGTACTTC
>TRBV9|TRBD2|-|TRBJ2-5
CASSVAGLGGETQYF
TGTGCCAGCAGCGTAGCGGGACTAGGAGGAGAGACCCAGTACTTC
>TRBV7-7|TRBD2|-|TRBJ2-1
CASSPYHRGDNEQFF
TGTGCCAGCAGCCCCTACCACCGGGGGGACAATGAGCAGTTCTTC
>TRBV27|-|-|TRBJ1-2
CASSHSRGAAVGYTF
TGTGCCAGCAGTCACTCCCGGGGGGCGGCCGTTGGCTACACCTTC
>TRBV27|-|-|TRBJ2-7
CASMGGASYEQYF
TGTGCCAGCATGGGCGGGGCCTCCTACGAGCAGTACTTC
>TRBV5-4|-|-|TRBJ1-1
CASSLRQNTEAFF
TGTGCCAGCAGCCTCCGACAGAACACTGAAGCTTTCTTT
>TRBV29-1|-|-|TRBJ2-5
CSVGQETQYF
TGCAGCGTTGGGCAGGAGACCCAGTACTTC
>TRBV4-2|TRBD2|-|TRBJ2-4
CASSPEAGLAGATKNIQYF
TGTGCCAGCAGCCCCGAGGCAGGGCTCGCGGGAGCCACCAAAAACATTCAGTACTTC
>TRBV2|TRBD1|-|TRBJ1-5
CASRPDRENQPQHF
TGTGCCAGCAGGCCGGACAGGGAGAATCAGCCCCAGCATTTT
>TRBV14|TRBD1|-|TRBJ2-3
CASSQVRTGGTDTQYF
TGTGCCAGCAGCCAAGTTAGGACAGGAGGCACAGATACGCAGTATTTT
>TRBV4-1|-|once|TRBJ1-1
CASSRTDSMNTEAFF
TGCGCCAGCAGCCGAACGGACAGCATGAACACTGAAGCTTTCTTT
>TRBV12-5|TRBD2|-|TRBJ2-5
CASGLVLLAGEETQYF
TGTGCTAGTGGTTTGGTACTCCTAGCGGGAGAAGAGACCCAGTACTTC
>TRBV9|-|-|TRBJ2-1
CASSVQQASADEQFF
TGTGCCAGCAGCGTCCAACAGGCGTCCGCGGATGAGCAGTTCTTC
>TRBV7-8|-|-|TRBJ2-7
CASSPRGDSYEQYF
TGTGCCAGCAGCCCCCGGGGCGACTCCTACGAGCAGTACTTC
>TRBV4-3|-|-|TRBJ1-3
CASSSDSSGNTIYF
TGCGCCAGCAGCTCAGACAGCTCTGGAAACACCATATATTTT
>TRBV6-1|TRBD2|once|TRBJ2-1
CASRLAGGLNEQFF
TGTGCCAGCAGGTTAGCGGGGGGGCTGAATGAGCAGTTCTTC
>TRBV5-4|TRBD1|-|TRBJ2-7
CASSFRDSTYEQYF
TGTGCCAGCAGCTTCCGGGACAGTACCTACGAGCAGTACTTC
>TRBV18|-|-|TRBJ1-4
CASSPTLDATNEKLFF
TGTGCCAGCTCACCGACCCTAGACGCAACTAATGAAAAACTGTTTTTT
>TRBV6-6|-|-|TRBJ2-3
CASSYSSGRSDTQYF
TGTGCCAGCAGTTACTCGTCAGGGAGGTCAGATACGCAGTATTTT
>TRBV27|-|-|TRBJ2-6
CASSPAVWANVLTF
TGTGCCAGCAGCCCTGCCGTCTGGGCCAACGTCCTGACTTTC
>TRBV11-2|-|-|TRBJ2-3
CASSTTGGNTDTQYF
TGTGCCAGCAGCACGACAGGAGGAAACACAGATACGCAGTATTTT
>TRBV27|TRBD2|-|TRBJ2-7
CASSSASGTQYF
TGTGCCAGCAGTTCTGCTAGCGGGACGCAGTACTTC
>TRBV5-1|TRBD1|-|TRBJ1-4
CASSPDRANEKLFF
TGCGCCAGCAGCCCGGACAGGGCTAATGAAAAACTGTTTTTT
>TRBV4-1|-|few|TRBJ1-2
CASSQPQSYYGYTF
TGCGCCAGCAGCCAGCCACAGTCCTACTATGGCTACACCTTC
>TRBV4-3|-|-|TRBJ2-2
CASSQEAAAGELFF
TGCGCCAGCAGCCAAGAGGCGGCGGCCGGGGAGCTGTTTTTT
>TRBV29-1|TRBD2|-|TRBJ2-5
CSVSFGLAVETQYF
TGCAGCGTTTCTTTTGGACTAGCGGTAGAGACCCAGTACTTC
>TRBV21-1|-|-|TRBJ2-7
CASLPNHTTTKTRYEQYF
TGTGCCAGCCTCCCAAATCACACTACGACTAAAACCCGCTACGAGCAGTACTTC